This entry concerns a single TCR beta chain. This specimen comes from a study of technical replicates of blood from a few donors. Germline V CDR1 and CDR2: SNHLY, FYNNEI. V gave up 4 bases and J gave up 4 bases, with 10 bases separating them. CDR3 size: 14 residues. Generated by immunoSEQ multiplex PCR, the TCRdb table keeps only in-frame clones and is missing some. The top ten clones hold 0.25% of a sample with fewer than 95,000 clones, roughly 94% of them seen once. This clonotype was obtained from a human donor in good health. V usage is TRBV2 and J usage is TRBJ2-2; D is uncertain. The sample was T cells isolated from PBMCs. This chain's CDR3 is CASSVGQFTGELFF. The CDR3 DNA is TGTGCCAGCAGTGTTGGGCAGTTCACCGGGGAGCTGTTTTTT.